These 21 T cell receptor beta chains originate from one sample sequenced in a study of T cell repertoires in cytomegalovirus infection. Antigen specificity for these receptors is unknown. A single record per CDR3 protein comes from TCRdb applying MiXCR to the reads. Of 750,000 to 950,000 distinct CDR3 sequences listed, almost 30% are singletons. The starting material was cultured CD8+ T cells from PBMCs, obtained from culture after CMV antigen stimulation. The receptor source for this set is a human donor in good health (CMV status not recorded). Some clones in this sample may be carry-over from other donors' samples.

This chain joins TRBV11-2 and TRBJ1-4; D is unresolved. This CDR3 is built from 17 residues. Germline V gives CDR1 SGHAT, CDR2 FQNNGV. The V and J ends lost 7 bases and 0 bases respectively, with 18 bases between them. The CDR3 loop reads CASMGGSVFATNEKLFF. The CDR3 coding sequence is TGTGCCAGCATGGGTGGTTCGGTTTTTGCAACTAATGAAAAACTGTTTTTT.

The chain has TRBV7-6 and TRBJ2-1, with D possibly being TRBD1 (6 bases). V was trimmed by 7 bases and J by 2 bases, leaving 12 bases between them. From germline, CDR1 is SGHVS and CDR2 FNYEAQ. The CDR3 has 14 amino acids. The chain's CDR3 is CASNDRSPYNEQFF. The DNA for the CDR3 is TGTGCCAGCAACGACAGGTCCCCCTACAATGAGCAGTTCTTC.

This clonotype was seen a few times. The rearrangement uses TRBV28 and TRBJ1-2, with D hard to call. The CDR3 is 12 residues long. V dropped 6 bases and J dropped 6 bases, with 11 bases sitting between them. CDR1 and CDR2 from the germline V gene are MDHEN and SYDVKM. In DNA, the CDR3 is TGTGCCAGCAGGTCCGGGCTCGATGGCTACACCTTC. It translates to CASRSGLDGYTF.

This clonotype was seen a handful of times. The V call is TRBV13, the J call TRBJ2-1; 11 bases fit TRBD2. V dropped 3 bases and J dropped 6; count of bases not matched to a gene: 4. There are 15 residues in the CDR3. CDR1 PRHDT and CDR2 FYEKMQ come from the germline V gene (reference sequence). The CDR3 sequence is CASSLPLAGANEQFF. CDR3 sequence (DNA): TGTGCCAGCAGCTTGCCACTAGCGGGGGCCAATGAGCAGTTCTTC.

The chain recombines TRBV7-9 with TRBJ1-2; no clear D. Trimming took 2 bases from V and 8 from J, leaving 6 bases between them. This CDR3 region has 11 residues. Germline V gene lookup returns CDR1 SEHNR and CDR2 FQNEAQ (reference sequence). The CDR3 protein is CASSLILGYTF. CDR3 bases: TGTGCCAGCAGCTTAATTTTGGGCTACACCTTC.

This clonotype was counted many times. CDR3 amino acids: CASSPGQGNQPQHF. CDR3 sequence (DNA): TGTGCCAGCAGCCCTGGACAGGGAAATCAGCCCCAGCATTTT. The chain has TRBV7-6 and TRBJ1-5; TRBD1 agrees at 8 bases. The CDR3 has 14 residues. J lost 4 bases, V lost 5 bases, and 4 bases had no gene match. Per germline, CDR1 SGHVS and CDR2 FNYEAQ.

V gene TRBV7-6 combines with J gene TRBJ2-2, with no clear D. CDR1 is SGHVS, CDR2 FNYEAQ, per germline. This CDR3 comprises 15 residues. V was shortened by 4 bases and J by 1 base, with 10 bases between the two germline ends. For the CDR3, the DNA is TGTGCCAGCAGCTCCAAGCCCGGGAACACCGGGGAGCTGTTTTTT. Protein: CASSSKPGNTGELFF.

The V call is TRBV7-9, the J call TRBJ2-1; TRBD1 matches 9 bases. This CDR3 is built from 13 residues. Germline V gives CDR1 SEHNR, CDR2 FQNEAQ (reference sequence). Trimming took 5 bases from V and 8 from J; bases not matched to a gene: 4. CDR3 sequence (DNA): TGTGCCAGCAGCCTCGGGGACAGGGATGAGCAGTTCTTC. Translation gives CASSLGDRDEQFF.

This clonotype was detected ten times or more. The chain recombines TRBV7-9 with TRBJ1-2; D might be TRBD1 (5 bases). The CDR3 covers 15 residues. Deletions cut 2 bases from V and 2 bases from J, with 12 bases between. Germline loops: CDR1 SEHNR, CDR2 FQNEAQ (reference sequence). CDR3 amino acids: CASSLIGVYNYGYTF. CDR3 DNA sequence: TGTGCCAGCAGCTTAATAGGGGTCTACAACTATGGCTACACCTTC.

This clonotype was counted only a few times. The J gene is TRBJ1-3, the V gene TRBV13; D not resolved. Germline CDR1 reads PRHDT; CDR2 reads FYEKMQ (reference sequence). This CDR3 is 19 amino acids long. V was cut by 4 bases and J by 0 bases, with 22 bases left in between. CDR3 residues: CASSSPKGSEESSGNTIYF. CDR3 bases: TGTGCCAGCAGCTCCCCCAAAGGGAGCGAAGAGAGCTCTGGAAACACCATATATTTT.

V gene TRBV7-2 combines with J gene TRBJ1-2; D ambiguous. The CDR3 loop spans 15 amino acids. Trimming cost V 5 bases and J 5 bases, with 18 bases left between them. Germline assignment: CDR1 SGHTA and CDR2 FQGNSA. The CDR3 sequence is CASSPPQAYLYGYTF. The CDR3 nucleotides are TGTGCCAGCAGCCCCCCCCAGGCTTACCTATATGGCTACACCTTC.

Ten or more counts support this clonotype. The chain couples TRBV7-9 to TRBJ2-3; weak D call: TRBD2 (7 bases). Trimming took off 6 bases at V and 4 bases at J, with 23 bases between the two ends. There are 17 residues in the CDR3. Germline values: CDR1 SEHNR, CDR2 FQNEAQ (reference sequence). In DNA, the CDR3 is TGTGCCAGCAGATACAATCGGGGGGCGTCAGATGCAGATACGCAGTATTTT. It codes for CASRYNRGASDADTQYF. Full variable domain (outside the CDR3, taken from reference TRBV7-9 and TRBJ2-3): DTGVSQNPRHKITKRGQNVTFRCDPISEHNRLYWYRQTLGQGPEFLTYFQNEAQLEKSRLLSDRFSAERPKGSFSTLEIQRTEQGDSAMYLCASRYNRGASDADTQYFGPGTRLTVL.

The chain uses TRBV7-4 and TRBJ2-2; the match to TRBD2 covers 7 bases. Germline assignment: CDR1 SGHVT and CDR2 SQSDAQ. The CDR3 covers 14 residues. The trim removed 10 bases at V and 5 bases at J, leaving 10 bases unmatched. The chain's CDR3 is CAILAGVETGELFF. The DNA for the CDR3 is TGTGCCATCCTGGCGGGGGTAGAAACCGGGGAGCTGTTTTTT. The complete variable domain, with remaining parts taken from reference TRBV7-4 and TRBJ2-2, reads GAGVSQSPRYKVAKRGRDVALRCDSISGHVTLYWYRQTLGQGSEVLTYSQSDAQRDKSGRPSGRFSAERPERSVSTLKIQRTEQGDSAVYLCAILAGVETGELFFGEGSRLTVL.

This chain joins TRBV15 and TRBJ1-6, with 7 bases matching TRBD1. The CDR3 runs to 17 residues. Germline V gene sequence: CDR1 LNHNV, CDR2 YYDKDF (reference sequence). V lost 3 bases, J lost 2 bases, and 7 bases stayed unmatched. The CDR3 coding sequence is TGTGCCACCAGCAGGAAGAAGGGGGCCACCTATAATTCACCCCTCCACTTT. Its protein product is CATSRKKGATYNSPLHF.

This clonotype was seen a few times. The gene calls are TRBV5-8 and TRBJ2-1; D unresolved. CDR3 length equals 12 residues. Germline-derived CDR1 and CDR2 are SGHTS and YDEGEE. The V gene lost 1 base and the J gene lost 5 bases, with 4 bases spanning the gap. Here the CDR3 DNA reads TGTGCCAGCAGCTTGCCTGACAATGAGCAGTTCTTC. It specifies CASSLPDNEQFF.

V gene TRBV20-1 combines with J gene TRBJ1-1, with TRBD1 matching 7 bases. CDR3 size: 13 residues. With 5 bases clipped from V and 6 bases from J, the junction kept 9 bases outside the gene matches. CDR1 is DFQATT and CDR2 is SNEGSKA in the germline V gene (reference sequence). CDR3 protein: CSAEIGTVPEAFF. CDR3 in DNA: TGCAGTGCTGAAATCGGGACAGTACCTGAAGCTTTCTTT.

Ten or more counts support this clonotype. The chain employs TRBV7-8 and TRBJ2-3; maybe TRBD1 (5 bases). The germline V gene encodes CDR1 SGHVS and CDR2 FQNEAQ. The ends were cut back, 5 bases at V and 2 bases at J, with 8 bases in the middle. The CDR3 extends over 13 amino acids. CDR3 protein: CASSRGLTDTQYF. The CDR3 nucleotides are TGTGCCAGCAGCAGGGGTCTCACAGATACGCAGTATTTT.

Written as DNA, the CDR3 is TGTGCCAGCAGTTTAGGAGGGGGATTACATGATACGCAGTATTTT. This encodes CASSLGGGLHDTQYF. The chain carries TRBV28 and TRBJ2-3; D tentatively reads TRBD1 or TRBD2 (6 bases each). Trimming removed 2 bases from V and 6 bases from J, with 15 bases in between. Germline-derived CDR1 and CDR2 are MDHEN and SYDVKM. The CDR3 covers 15 residues.

There are a few counts of this clonotype. The CDR3 nucleotides are TGTGCCAGTAGTATTTTGGGGCAGAGACTGAACACTGAAGCTTTCTTT. Translated, it gives CASSILGQRLNTEAFF. The J gene is TRBJ1-1, the V gene TRBV19; D is possibly TRBD1 (5 bases). This CDR3 spans 16 amino acids. V lost 3 bases and J 0 bases, leaving 14 bases between the germline ends. Germline V gene lookup returns CDR1 LNHDA and CDR2 SQIVND (reference sequence).

V gene TRBV7-9 combines with J gene TRBJ1-3; D remains unclear. The germline CDR1 and CDR2 sequences are SEHNR and FQNEAQ (reference sequence). Deletions cut 2 bases from V and 0 bases from J, with 14 bases between. This CDR3 contains 17 residues. The CDR3 DNA reads TGTGCCAGCAGCTTACTTGTACAAACGGGCTCTGGAAACACCATATATTTT. Its protein is CASSLLVQTGSGNTIYF.

The V and J genes are TRBV27 and TRBJ2-1, with TRBD2 matching 9 bases. CDR1 is MNHEY and CDR2 is SMNVEV in the germline V gene (reference sequence). The CDR3 length is 16 residues. V trimming: 3 bases; J trimming: 9 bases; junction bases outside the gene matches: 12. The CDR3 reads CASSFPGLAQRGEQFF. The DNA of the CDR3 is TGTGCCAGCAGTTTTCCGGGACTAGCTCAGAGGGGTGAGCAGTTCTTC.